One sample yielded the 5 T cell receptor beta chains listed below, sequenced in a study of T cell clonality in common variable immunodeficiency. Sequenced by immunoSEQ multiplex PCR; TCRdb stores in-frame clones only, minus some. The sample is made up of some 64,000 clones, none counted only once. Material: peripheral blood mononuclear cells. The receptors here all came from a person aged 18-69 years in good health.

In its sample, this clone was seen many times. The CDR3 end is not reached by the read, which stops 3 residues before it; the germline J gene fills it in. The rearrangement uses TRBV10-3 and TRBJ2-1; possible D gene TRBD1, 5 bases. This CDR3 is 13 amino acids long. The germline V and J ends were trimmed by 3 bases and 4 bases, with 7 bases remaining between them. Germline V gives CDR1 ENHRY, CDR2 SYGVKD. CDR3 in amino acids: CAISEDRYNEQFF. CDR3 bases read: TGTGCCATCAGTGAAGACAGATACAATGAG.

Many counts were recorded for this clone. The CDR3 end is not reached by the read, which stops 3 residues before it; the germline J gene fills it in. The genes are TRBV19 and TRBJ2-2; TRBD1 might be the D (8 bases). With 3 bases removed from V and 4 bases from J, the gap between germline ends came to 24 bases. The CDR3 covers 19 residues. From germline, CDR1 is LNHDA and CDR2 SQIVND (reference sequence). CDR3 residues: CASSINYRGGNLGTGELFF. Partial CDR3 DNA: TGTGCCAGTAGTATTAATTACAGGGGGGGAAACTTGGGCACCGGGGAG.

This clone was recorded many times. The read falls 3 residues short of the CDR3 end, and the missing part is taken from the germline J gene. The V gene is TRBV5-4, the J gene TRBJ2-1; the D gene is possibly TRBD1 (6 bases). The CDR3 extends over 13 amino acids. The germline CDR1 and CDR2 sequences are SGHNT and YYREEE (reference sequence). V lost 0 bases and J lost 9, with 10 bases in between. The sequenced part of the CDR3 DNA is TGTGCCAGCAGCTTGGGACAGGTTTTTGAG. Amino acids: CASSLGQVFE. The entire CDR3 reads CASSLGQVFEQFF.

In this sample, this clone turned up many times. CDR3 region: CASSMTGTGYQPQHF. The DNA read from the CDR3 is TGTGCCAGCAGCATGACAGGGACAGGGTATCAGCCC. This chain joins TRBV5-5 and TRBJ1-5, with 9 bases aligning to TRBD1. Read coverage stops 3 residues before the CDR3 terminus; the germline J gene supplies the remainder. With V trimmed by 4 bases and J by 5 bases, 7 bases remained unmatched. CDR3 length: 15 amino acids. Per the germline V gene, CDR1 is SGHKS and CDR2 is YYEKEE (reference sequence).

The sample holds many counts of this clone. Partial CDR3 DNA: TGTGCCAGCACTAAGCCGGGGATCGAAAAA. It specifies CASTKPGIEK. The whole CDR3 reads CASTKPGIEKLFF. The chain recombines TRBV2 with TRBJ1-4; no clear D. The read terminates 3 residues before the CDR3 end, so the remaining end is supplied by the germline J gene. Deletions cut 7 bases from V and 8 bases from J, with 14 bases between. The CDR3 has 13 residues. The germline gives CDR1 SNHLY, CDR2 FYNNEI.